This T cell receptor (beta chain) was sequenced during a study of blood T cell repertoires in COVID-19. Per the original data handling: Amplifying reference gene primers gave estimates of nucleated cell counts. Clones were read by immunoSEQ multiplex PCR, and TCRdb kept only the in-frame ones, dropping some. V and J calls and clone size are those listed in that table; D and trimming were worked out from the DNA. The table lists fewer than 200,000 clones, around 67% of them singletons. This receptor was obtained from a woman older than 75 with acute or convalescent COVID-19. The specimen was peripheral blood.

This CDR3 is CAWSDINSPLHF. Written as DNA, the CDR3 is TGTGCCTGGAGTGACATTAATTCACCCCTCCACTTT. The gene calls are TRBV30 and TRBJ1-6; D remains unclear. The V end lost 1 base, the J end lost 6 bases, and 4 bases lay between the germline ends. The CDR3 runs 12 residues. Germline V CDR1 and CDR2: GTSNPN, SVGIG (reference sequence).